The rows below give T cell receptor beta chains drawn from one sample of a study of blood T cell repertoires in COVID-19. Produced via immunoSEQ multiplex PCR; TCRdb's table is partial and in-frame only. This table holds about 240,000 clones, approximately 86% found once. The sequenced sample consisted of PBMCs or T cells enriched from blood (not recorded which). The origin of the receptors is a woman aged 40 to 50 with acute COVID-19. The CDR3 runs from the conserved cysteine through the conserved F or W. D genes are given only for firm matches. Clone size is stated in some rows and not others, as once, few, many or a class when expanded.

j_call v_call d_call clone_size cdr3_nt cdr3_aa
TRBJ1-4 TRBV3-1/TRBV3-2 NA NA TGTGCCAGCAGCCAAGACCGACAGGAAGGTGAAAAACTGTTTTTT CASSQDRQEGEKLFF
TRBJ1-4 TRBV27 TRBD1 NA TGTGCCAGCAGATTACGACAGGGGGCTGCTAATGAAAAACTGTTTTTT CASRLRQGAANEKLFF
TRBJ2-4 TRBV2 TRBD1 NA TGTGCCAGCAGCTTCCTCAACCGGGACAGGGCGGCCAAAAACATTCAGTACTTC CASSFLNRDRAAKNIQYF
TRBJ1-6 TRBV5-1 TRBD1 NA TGCGCCAGCAGCTTGGGGGACAGAACGTATTCACCCCTCCACTTT CASSLGDRTYSPLHF
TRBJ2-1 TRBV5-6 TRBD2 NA TGTGCCAGCAGCTTGGTGGCGGGAGCCCTCAATGAGCAGTTCTTC CASSLVAGALNEQFF
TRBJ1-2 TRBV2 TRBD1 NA TGTGCCAGCAGTGAAAGAAGTGGACAGGGCGGCTATGGCTACACCTTC CASSERSGQGGYGYTF
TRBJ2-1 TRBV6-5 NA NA TGTGCCAGCAGTTACCCCGCCTCGGATGAGCAGTTCTTC CASSYPASDEQFF
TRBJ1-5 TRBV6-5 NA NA TGTGCCAGCAGTCCCCCGGGGGTTGGTAATCAGCCCCAGCATTTT CASSPPGVGNQPQHF
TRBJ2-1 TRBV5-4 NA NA TGTGCCAGCAGCTTGACAGGGTACAATGAGCAGTTCTTC CASSLTGYNEQFF
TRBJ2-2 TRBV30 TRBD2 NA TGTGCCTTGGGACTAGCTGGCACCGGGGAGCTGTTTTTT CALGLAGTGELFF
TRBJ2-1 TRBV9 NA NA TGTGCCAGCAGCGTAGCTCCTAGCTCCTACAATGAGCAGTTCTTC CASSVAPSSYNEQFF
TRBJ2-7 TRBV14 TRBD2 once TGTGCCAGCAGCCAAGTTCCCGGGAGGGGAGGGAACGAGCAGTACTTC CASSQVPGRGGNEQYF
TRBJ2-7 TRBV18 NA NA TGTGCCAGCTCACCCGGACGGACTAACGAGCAGTACTTC CASSPGRTNEQYF
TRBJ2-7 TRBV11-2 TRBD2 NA TGTGCCAGCAGCCTGGGAGGGGACTCCTACGAGCAGTACTTC CASSLGGDSYEQYF
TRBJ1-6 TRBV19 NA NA TGTGCCAGTAGTTATCCCAATTCACCCCTCCACTTT CASSYPNSPLHF
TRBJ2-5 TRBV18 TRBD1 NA TGTGCCAGCTCACCAACCGGCACAGGGGGCGTAAAGACCCAGTACTTC CASSPTGTGGVKTQYF
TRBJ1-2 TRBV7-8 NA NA TGTGCCAGCAGCCGGGGGGCGTTGGGCTACACCTTC CASSRGALGYTF
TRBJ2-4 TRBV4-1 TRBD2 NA TGCGCCAGCAGCCCTCTACCGACTAGCGGGAGGGCCTTGTCCAAAAACATTCAGTACTTC CASSPLPTSGRALSKNIQYF
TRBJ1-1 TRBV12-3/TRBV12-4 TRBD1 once TGTGCCAGCAGTTTAGGGACAGGGTTTGAAGCTTTCTTT CASSLGTGFEAFF
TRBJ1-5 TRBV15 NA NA TGTGCCACCAGCAGAGGCCGGGGTAATCAGCCCCAGCATTTT CATSRGRGNQPQHF
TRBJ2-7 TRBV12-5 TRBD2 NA TGTGCTAGTGGTAGGACTAGCGGGAGCGCCGATTCCGAGCAGTACTTC CASGRTSGSADSEQYF
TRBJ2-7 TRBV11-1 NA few TGTGCCAGCAGCTTGACGCCCAACTGGGCCGAGCAGTACTTC CASSLTPNWAEQYF
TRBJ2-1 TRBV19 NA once TGTGCCAGTAGTATAGATCCGGGATTCAATGAGCAGTTCTTC CASSIDPGFNEQFF